The 10 T cell receptor beta chains below come from one sample, sequenced in a study of regulatory T cells in long-lasting Graves disease. Regarding time point: newly diagnosed GD, antithyroid drugs for less than 3 months. TCR sequences were obtained from RNA taken from PBMCs. Construction of the TCR beta libraries employed iRepertoire HTBI primers in conjunction with Arm-PCR of CDR3 regions. TCRdb fed the multiplex PCR reads into MiXCR, producing one record per CDR3 protein. The sample shows 600,000 to 650,000 distinct CDR3 sequences, around 17% of them seen only once. This sample also belongs to another study, concerning T cells in Graves' hyperthyroidism and ophthalmopathy.

Sequencing used peripheral blood mononuclear cells (PBMCs), obtained at new diagnosis, from a patient treated with antithyroid drugs. The receptors were sampled from a woman under 40 with Graves disease.

This clonotype was counted ten times or more. The chain carries TRBV12-3 or TRBV12-4 and TRBJ2-1; TRBD2 agrees at 11 bases. This CDR3 is 15 amino acids long. V dropped 1 base and J dropped 7; count of bases not matched to a gene: 3. The CDR3 sequence is CASSLGTSGWNEQFF. The CDR3 DNA follows: TGTGCCAGCAGTTTAGGGACTAGCGGGTGGAATGAGCAGTTCTTC.

The chain links TRBV6-1 to TRBJ1-6, with a weak D call TRBD1 (5 bases). Germline CDR1 MNHNS, CDR2 SASEGT. V was clipped by 7 bases and J by 8 bases, with 15 bases between them. CDR3 length: 14 amino acids. The CDR3 sequence is CASTYGGRYSPLHF. The CDR3 bases are TGTGCCAGCACCTACGGGGGGAGGTATTCACCCCTCCACTTT.

The chain uses TRBV24-1 and TRBJ2-5; D possibly matches TRBD1 or TRBD2 (5 bases each). CDR1 is KGHDR and CDR2 is SFDVKD in the germline V gene. This CDR3 spans 17 amino acids. The V end lost 3 bases, the J end lost 5 bases, and 21 bases lay between the germline ends. The CDR3 region is CATSDITVGDQRETQYF. The CDR3 DNA follows: TGTGCCACCAGTGATATTACTGTAGGGGACCAACGGGAGACCCAGTACTTC.

This clonotype came up many times. The chain links TRBV28 to TRBJ2-7; TRBD2 might be the D (6 bases). This CDR3 has 15 residues. Germline V gives CDR1 MDHEN, CDR2 SYDVKM. With 6 bases removed from V and 3 bases from J, the gap between germline ends came to 18 bases. In DNA form, the CDR3 reads TGTGCCAGCAGCCGTGGAGGGTCCTCTAGCTACGAGCAGTACTTC. The encoded protein is CASSRGGSSSYEQYF. The entire variable domain, with the rest obtained from reference TRBV28 and TRBJ2-7, is as follows: DVKVTQSSRYLVKRTGEKVFLECVQDMDHENMFWYRQDPGLGLRLIYFSYDVKMKEKGDIPEGYSVSREKKERFSLILESASTNQTSMYLCASSRGGSSSYEQYFGPGTRLTVT.

This clonotype was observed a few times. Here the CDR3 DNA reads TGCAGCGCCTACTTAAGCAATGAGCAGTTCTTC. This translates into CSAYLSNEQFF. The chain couples TRBV29-1 to TRBJ2-1; D is unclear. The CDR3 spans 11 residues. Deletions cut 7 bases from V and 6 bases from J, with 10 bases between. CDR1 and CDR2 (germline): SQVTM, ANQGSEA.

J is TRBJ2-5 and V is TRBV4-1; 7 bases map to TRBD1. The length of the CDR3 is 17 residues. Germline assignment: CDR1 MGHRA and CDR2 YSYEKL. V was clipped by 2 bases and J by 3 bases; unmatched bases: 12. The CDR3 is CASSQLTTPTGEETQYF. CDR3 coding DNA: TGCGCCAGCAGCCAATTAACCACGCCAACAGGGGAAGAGACCCAGTACTTC.

This clonotype was seen at least ten times. V is TRBV27 and J is TRBJ2-7; possible D gene TRBD1, 5 bases. V was cut by 6 bases and J by 4 bases, with 13 bases left in between. This CDR3 has 13 residues. Germline CDR1 is MNHEY and CDR2 is SMNVEV (reference sequence). The CDR3 DNA follows: TGTGCCAGCAGAGAAGGGGATTATTACGAGCAGTACTTC. Translation: CASREGDYYEQYF.

The rearrangement joins TRBV28 to TRBJ2-7; maybe TRBD1 (6 bases). The V end lost 7 bases, the J end lost 11 bases, and 15 bases lay between the germline ends. Per the germline V gene, CDR1 is MDHEN and CDR2 is SYDVKM. This CDR3 contains 11 residues. As DNA, the CDR3 is TGTGCCAGCACCGCAGGGACATATGAGTACTTC. It encodes CASTAGTYEYF.

This clonotype was seen at least ten times. The chain joins TRBV7-2 to TRBJ2-2, with D perhaps matching TRBD1 or TRBD2 (5 bases each). Germline assignment: CDR1 SGHTA and CDR2 FQGNSA. The CDR3 consists of 17 residues. With 2 bases removed from V and 2 bases from J, the gap between germline ends came to 15 bases. This CDR3 is CASSLTGRLVNTGELFF. The CDR3 DNA reads as TGTGCCAGCAGCTTAACGGGACGTTTAGTTAACACCGGGGAGCTGTTTTTT.

In nucleotides, the CDR3 is TGTGCCAGCAGCTTAGAGGTGGGACCGAGCTCCTACAATGAGCAGTTCTTC. The encoded protein is CASSLEVGPSSYNEQFF. The gene calls are TRBV7-9 and TRBJ2-1; D may match TRBD1 or TRBD2 (5 bases each). V lost 1 base and J lost 0, with 13 bases in between. Looked up from germline, CDR1 is SEHNR and CDR2 is FQNEAQ (reference sequence). The length of the CDR3 is 17 residues.